This is a list of T cell receptor beta chains from one sample in a study of control samples from healthy donors and cancer patients. Libraries were prepared by immunoSEQ multiplex PCR; TCRdb keeps only in-frame clonotypes and omits some of them. Among some 98,000 clones listed, 70% to 85% were seen once. Material for sequencing was PBMCs. All receptors come from a man aged 65-85 years with lung cancer. The CDR3 runs from the conserved cysteine through the conserved F or W. Fields, in order: CDR3 DNA, CDR3 protein, CDR3 length, J gene, clone size, D gene, V gene. A D gene is named only where the DNA matches it firmly. Clone size is not always given. Where it is, it says once, few, many or a class for expanded clones.

CDR3 DNA: TGTGCCAGCAGCGCCAAGCCCACCCGGTCAGATACGCAGTATTTT
CDR3 protein: CASSAKPTRSDTQYF
CDR3 length: 15
J gene: TRBJ2-3
clone size: -
D gene: -
V gene: TRBV9

CDR3 DNA: TGTGCCAGTACCCGGGACAACCTGGCAGATACGCAGTATTTT
CDR3 protein: CASTRDNLADTQYF
CDR3 length: 14
J gene: TRBJ2-3
clone size: -
D gene: -
V gene: TRBV19

CDR3 DNA: TGTGCCAGCAGTTTACAAGGGGTGAGCTCCTACAATGAGCAGTTCTTC
CDR3 protein: CASSLQGVSSYNEQFF
CDR3 length: 16
J gene: TRBJ2-1
clone size: -
D gene: -
V gene: TRBV28

CDR3 DNA: TGCGCCAGCAGCTACCAACCCGGGAGCTCCTACAATGAGCAGTTCTTC
CDR3 protein: CASSYQPGSSYNEQFF
CDR3 length: 16
J gene: TRBJ2-1
clone size: -
D gene: -
V gene: TRBV5-1

CDR3 DNA: TGTGCCATCGGACCGGGACGTGACTACGAGCAGTACTTC
CDR3 protein: CAIGPGRDYEQYF
CDR3 length: 13
J gene: TRBJ2-7
clone size: -
D gene: -
V gene: TRBV10-3

CDR3 DNA: TGTGCCAGCAGTGAAGGTCAGGGACCTAACACCGGGGAGCTGTTTTTT
CDR3 protein: CASSEGQGPNTGELFF
CDR3 length: 16
J gene: TRBJ2-2
clone size: -
D gene: -
V gene: TRBV2

CDR3 DNA: TGTGCCAGCAGCTTACCTCAGGGGTCGGGAGAAAAACTGTTTTTT
CDR3 protein: CASSLPQGSGEKLFF
CDR3 length: 15
J gene: TRBJ1-4
clone size: -
D gene: -
V gene: TRBV7-8

CDR3 DNA: TGTGCCATCAGTGGGGGGCCCTTCGGGACAGGTGTATCTAGCACAGATACGCAGTATTTT
CDR3 protein: CAISGGPFGTGVSSTDTQYF
CDR3 length: 20
J gene: TRBJ2-3
clone size: -
D gene: TRBD1
V gene: TRBV10-3

CDR3 DNA: TGTGCCTGTCAGCTTGGGGGGACAGGGCGTTCACCCCTCCACTTT
CDR3 protein: CACQLGGTGRSPLHF
CDR3 length: 15
J gene: TRBJ1-6
clone size: -
D gene: TRBD1
V gene: TRBV30

CDR3 DNA: TGTGCCAGCAGTACCCATGGGGGGGTCGTGGGCTACACCTTC
CDR3 protein: CASSTHGGVVGYTF
CDR3 length: 14
J gene: TRBJ1-2
clone size: -
D gene: -
V gene: TRBV27

CDR3 DNA: TGTGCCAGTCAGGAGTCGGAGACGGCTTTCTTT
CDR3 protein: CASQESETAFF
CDR3 length: 11
J gene: TRBJ1-1
clone size: -
D gene: -
V gene: TRBV19

CDR3 DNA: TGTGCCAGCATGCGGTCAGGGGACTATGGCTACACCTTC
CDR3 protein: CASMRSGDYGYTF
CDR3 length: 13
J gene: TRBJ1-2
clone size: few
D gene: -
V gene: TRBV5-4

CDR3 DNA: TGTGCCAGCAGCGTAGGGGCCTCCGGTAGACAACTCGTAGGCGGGGAGCTGTTTTTT
CDR3 protein: CASSVGASGRQLVGGELFF
CDR3 length: 19
J gene: TRBJ2-2
clone size: -
D gene: -
V gene: TRBV9

CDR3 DNA: TGTGCCAGCAGTTTAGATAGGCGGCAAACAAGCGTCTTC
CDR3 protein: CASSLDRRQTSVF
CDR3 length: 13
J gene: TRBJ2-1
clone size: -
D gene: -
V gene: TRBV12-3/TRBV12-4

CDR3 DNA: TGTGCCAGCTCATCGGGGGGCCGGACAGATACGCAGTATTTT
CDR3 protein: CASSSGGRTDTQYF
CDR3 length: 14
J gene: TRBJ2-3
clone size: -
D gene: -
V gene: TRBV18

CDR3 DNA: TGTGCCAGCAGCTTGGGGGGGACAGGGGGGGTCGACACTGAAGCTTTCTTT
CDR3 protein: CASSLGGTGGVDTEAFF
CDR3 length: 17
J gene: TRBJ1-1
clone size: -
D gene: TRBD1
V gene: TRBV5-4

CDR3 DNA: TGTGCCAGCAGCTTGTCGAGCATCTCCTACGAGCAGTACTTC
CDR3 protein: CASSLSSISYEQYF
CDR3 length: 14
J gene: TRBJ2-7
clone size: -
D gene: -
V gene: TRBV7-9

CDR3 DNA: TGTGCCAGCAGCCCCGGGGCAGTAGGGACCGGGGAGCTGTTTTTT
CDR3 protein: CASSPGAVGTGELFF
CDR3 length: 15
J gene: TRBJ2-2
clone size: -
D gene: -
V gene: TRBV7-9

CDR3 DNA: TGTGCCAGCAGCCCCGGGACAGGAGAGAACACCGGGGAGCTGTTTTTT
CDR3 protein: CASSPGTGENTGELFF
CDR3 length: 16
J gene: TRBJ2-2
clone size: -
D gene: TRBD1
V gene: TRBV4-2

CDR3 DNA: TGTGCCAGCAGACCGACCGGGACGGATCTCTTGCGAGGGGCCAACGTCCTGACTTTC
CDR3 protein: CASRPTGTDLLRGANVLTF
CDR3 length: 19
J gene: TRBJ2-6
clone size: few
D gene: -
V gene: TRBV5-5

CDR3 DNA: TGTGCCAGCAGTTTATCGACGGGGACTGAAGCTTTCTTT
CDR3 protein: CASSLSTGTEAFF
CDR3 length: 13
J gene: TRBJ1-1
clone size: -
D gene: -
V gene: TRBV27

CDR3 DNA: TGCGCCAGCAGCTTTTTACAGGTTAATTCACCCCTCCACTTT
CDR3 protein: CASSFLQVNSPLHF
CDR3 length: 14
J gene: TRBJ1-6
clone size: -
D gene: -
V gene: TRBV5-1

CDR3 DNA: TGCAGCGTTCTTAGCGGGGGGAGCTCCTACAATGAGCAGTTCTTC
CDR3 protein: CSVLSGGSSYNEQFF
CDR3 length: 15
J gene: TRBJ2-1
clone size: -
D gene: TRBD2
V gene: TRBV29-1

CDR3 DNA: TGTGCCAGCAGCCCCAGCCTTGCAGGGGCATTGGTTAGAACTGAAGCTTTCTTT
CDR3 protein: CASSPSLAGALVRTEAFF
CDR3 length: 18
J gene: TRBJ1-1
clone size: -
D gene: -
V gene: TRBV4-2

CDR3 DNA: TGTGCCAGCACAAACACGCTTAGCTACACCTTC
CDR3 protein: CASTNTLSYTF
CDR3 length: 11
J gene: TRBJ1-2
clone size: -
D gene: -
V gene: TRBV7-9

CDR3 DNA: TGTGCCAGCAGCTTAGCAGGGAACACTGAAGCTTTCTTT
CDR3 protein: CASSLAGNTEAFF
CDR3 length: 13
J gene: TRBJ1-1
clone size: -
D gene: -
V gene: TRBV11-3

CDR3 DNA: TGTGCCAGCAGTTTTGTTCCCCTTGTGGCTGAAGCTTTCTTT
CDR3 protein: CASSFVPLVAEAFF
CDR3 length: 14
J gene: TRBJ1-1
clone size: -
D gene: -
V gene: TRBV27

CDR3 DNA: TGTGCCAGCAGTGAAGCGCGGGGCAGGTCCACCGGGGAGCTGTTTTTT
CDR3 protein: CASSEARGRSTGELFF
CDR3 length: 16
J gene: TRBJ2-2
clone size: -
D gene: -
V gene: TRBV6-1

CDR3 DNA: TGCGCCAGCAGCTCGCCAAACTCGACAGATTTTAACTATGGCTACACCTTC
CDR3 protein: CASSSPNSTDFNYGYTF
CDR3 length: 17
J gene: TRBJ1-2
clone size: -
D gene: -
V gene: TRBV5-1

CDR3 DNA: TGTGCCAGCAGTTCCCAGGGCTTCTCTGGAAACACCATATATTTT
CDR3 protein: CASSSQGFSGNTIYF
CDR3 length: 15
J gene: TRBJ1-3
clone size: -
D gene: -
V gene: TRBV6-2/TRBV6-3

CDR3 DNA: TGCGCCAGCAGCTTAGAACTAGCGGGGGACGAGCAGTTCTTC
CDR3 protein: CASSLELAGDEQFF
CDR3 length: 14
J gene: TRBJ2-1
clone size: -
D gene: TRBD2
V gene: TRBV5-1

CDR3 DNA: TGTGCCTGGAGTCGAGGCAGGAACACTGAAGCTTTCTTT
CDR3 protein: CAWSRGRNTEAFF
CDR3 length: 13
J gene: TRBJ1-1
clone size: -
D gene: -
V gene: TRBV30

CDR3 DNA: TGCGCCAGCAGCCAAGGGGTTACGGCTTGGGAGCAGTACTTC
CDR3 protein: CASSQGVTAWEQYF
CDR3 length: 14
J gene: TRBJ2-7
clone size: -
D gene: -
V gene: TRBV4-3

CDR3 DNA: TGCAGTGCTGCCCCCGGGACGGATGCTTTCTTT
CDR3 protein: CSAAPGTDAFF
CDR3 length: 11
J gene: TRBJ1-1
clone size: once
D gene: -
V gene: TRBV20-1

CDR3 DNA: TGTGCCAGCAGTGATTACAGGGGAATCAATCAGCCCCAGCATTTT
CDR3 protein: CASSDYRGINQPQHF
CDR3 length: 15
J gene: TRBJ1-5
clone size: -
D gene: TRBD1
V gene: TRBV6-1

CDR3 DNA: TGTGCCTGGACCCCACAGGGACCCTCCTACGAGCAGTACTTC
CDR3 protein: CAWTPQGPSYEQYF
CDR3 length: 14
J gene: TRBJ2-7
clone size: few
D gene: -
V gene: TRBV30

CDR3 DNA: TGTGCCAGCAGCTTATCGGGGAGGAGTAATTCACCCCTCCACTTT
CDR3 protein: CASSLSGRSNSPLHF
CDR3 length: 15
J gene: TRBJ1-6
clone size: -
D gene: -
V gene: TRBV7-3

CDR3 DNA: TGTGCCAGCAGAGCCCTAGCGGGGGGGAGTGGTACGCAGTATTTT
CDR3 protein: CASRALAGGSGTQYF
CDR3 length: 15
J gene: TRBJ2-3
clone size: -
D gene: TRBD2
V gene: TRBV6-5

CDR3 DNA: TGTGCCAGCAGTTACTCGTTAAGCCGCAATCAGCCCCAGCATTTT
CDR3 protein: CASSYSLSRNQPQHF
CDR3 length: 15
J gene: TRBJ1-5
clone size: -
D gene: -
V gene: TRBV6-5

CDR3 DNA: TGCGCCAGCAGCCAGGGGGACAGGGATCAGCCCCAGCATTTT
CDR3 protein: CASSQGDRDQPQHF
CDR3 length: 14
J gene: TRBJ1-5
clone size: once
D gene: TRBD1
V gene: TRBV5-1

CDR3 DNA: TGTGCCAGCAGCTTAAACCCGGACCCACCGGGGGATACGCAGTATTTT
CDR3 protein: CASSLNPDPPGDTQYF
CDR3 length: 16
J gene: TRBJ2-3
clone size: -
D gene: -
V gene: TRBV7-2

CDR3 DNA: TGTGCCAGCAGCCCCACTAGCGGGGCTTCCAATGAGCAGTTCTTC
CDR3 protein: CASSPTSGASNEQFF
CDR3 length: 15
J gene: TRBJ2-1
clone size: once
D gene: TRBD2
V gene: TRBV9